This T cell receptor (beta chain) was recorded in a study of patients and donors after allogeneic stem cell transplantation. V dropped 4 bases and J dropped 4; count of bases not matched to a gene: 5. The CDR3 sequence is 15 residues long. Per the germline V gene, CDR1 is MNHEY and CDR2 is SVGAGI. This clonotype was observed a few times. TCRdb reprocessed the RT-PCR reads via MiXCR and lists one record per CDR3 protein. The sample has about 23,000 distinct CDR3 sequences, around 28% seen once. The genes are TRBV6-5 and TRBJ1-3; 9 bases align to TRBD1. Sample: blood, either unsorted or a sorted T cell fraction (not recorded which). The TCR comes from a human donor who was either an allogeneic HSCT recipient or a stem cell or donor lymphocyte infusion donor (not recorded which). It is not recorded whose cells these are; they may come from a transplant donor. The CDR3 loop is CASSSPGQGGNTIYF. The CDR3 DNA is TGTGCCAGCAGTTCGCCGGGACAGGGAGGAAACACCATATATTTT.